These 21 T cell receptor beta chains were sequenced from one sample in a study of identical twins (dated by TCRdb to about 2016). Libraries were made using 5' RACE. Sequencing instrument: Illumina HiSeq 2000. In-frame beta chains were kept once TCRdb had trimmed the public reads at Q25 with fastp and called clones with MiXCR. A single entry per CDR3 protein holds the most common genes and DNA from its merged rows. A total of about 470,000 distinct CDR3 sequences appear in this sample, roughly 24% of them only once. The top ten clones comprise 2.9% of the sample. These data were also filed under a second study, of T cells expressing NK-cell markers.

Material: CD4+ T cells sorted from blood. Receptor source: a woman aged 18-35 years in good health.

CDR3 nucleotide sequence: TGTGCCAGCAGCTTTTCGGGGGTACGGACCTATGGCTACACCTTC. Encoded protein: CASSFSGVRTYGYTF. This chain links TRBV5-6 with TRBJ1-2; D might be TRBD1 (5 bases). Germline CDR1 is SGHDT and CDR2 is YYEEEE. Trimming removed 2 bases from V and 4 bases from J, with 15 bases in between. The CDR3 totals 15 residues.

The chain recombines TRBV5-6 with TRBJ1-1; TRBD1 might be the D (6 bases). Trimming took off 3 bases at V and 4 bases at J, with 16 bases between the two ends. Germline CDR1 is SGHDT and CDR2 is YYEEEE. The length of the CDR3 is 15 residues. The chain's CDR3 is CASSSKPTGGTEAFF. DNA of the CDR3: TGTGCCAGCAGCTCGAAGCCGACAGGAGGCACTGAAGCTTTCTTT. Full variable domain (outside the CDR3, taken from reference TRBV5-6 and TRBJ1-1): DAGVTQSPTHLIKTRGQQVTLRCSPKSGHDTVSWYQQALGQGPQFIFQYYEEEERQRGNFPDRFSGHQFPNYSSELNVNALLLGDSALYLCASSSKPTGGTEAFFGQGTRLTVV.

This clonotype has only a few counts. V usage is TRBV6-1 and J usage is TRBJ2-3; the match to TRBD2 covers 7 bases. V gave up 5 bases and J gave up 6 bases; unmatched junction bases: 5. There are 13 residues in the CDR3. Germline-derived CDR1 and CDR2 are MNHNS and SASEGT. CDR3 DNA: TGTGCCAGCAGTCGTCTAGCGGCGGATACGCAGTATTTT. Translated, it gives CASSRLAADTQYF.

The chain combines TRBV12-3 or TRBV12-4 with TRBJ1-6; unclear D gene. The CDR3 extends over 15 amino acids. The germline V and J ends were trimmed by 6 bases and 7 bases, with 16 bases remaining between them. CDR3 in amino acids: CASSSLPVGNSPLHF. In DNA, the CDR3 is TGTGCCAGCAGCTCCCTTCCCGTGGGAAATTCACCCCTCCACTTT.

This clonotype was observed a few times. This chain uses TRBV7-2 with TRBJ2-3, with 11 positions matching TRBD2. Per the germline V gene, CDR1 is SGHTA and CDR2 is FQGNSA. The CDR3 is 16 residues long. V lost 3 bases to trimming and J lost 5 bases; unmatched junction nucleotides: 7. CDR3 loop: CASSFYSGRAKDTQYF. For the CDR3, the DNA is TGTGCCAGCAGCTTTTATAGCGGGAGGGCCAAAGATACGCAGTATTTT.

The rearrangement uses TRBV30 and TRBJ2-1; TRBD2 aligns across 13 bases. The CDR3 runs to 14 residues. Trimming at V came to 0 bases and at J to 10 bases, leaving 3 bases not matched to a gene. In germline, CDR1 is GTSNPN, CDR2 SVGIG (reference sequence). The CDR3 region is CAWSVRLAGGEQFF. The CDR3, as DNA: TGTGCCTGGAGTGTCCGACTAGCGGGAGGCGAGCAGTTCTTC.

The sample holds one count of this clonotype. Here the CDR3 DNA reads TGCAGCTTGGGAGGGGTAAACACTGAAGCTTTCTTT. This translates into CSLGGVNTEAFF. V gene TRBV29-1 combines with J gene TRBJ1-1, with D possibly being TRBD1 (5 bases). The CDR3 runs 12 residues. Per the germline V gene, CDR1 is SQVTM and CDR2 is ANQGSEA. V was shortened by 8 bases and J by 2 bases, with 12 bases between the two germline ends.

The rearrangement links TRBV27 to TRBJ2-2, with TRBD2 matching 12 bases. The CDR3 spans 16 residues. Germline V CDR1 and CDR2: MNHEY, SMNVEV (reference sequence). V trimming: 2 bases; J trimming: 6 bases; junction bases outside the gene matches: 4. As DNA, the CDR3 is TGTGCCAGCAGTTTAATTTGGACTAGCGGGGCCGGGGAGCTGTTTTTT. Translating it yields CASSLIWTSGAGELFF.

Only a few counts were recorded for this clonotype. The rearrangement uses TRBV12-3 or TRBV12-4 and TRBJ1-3, with D maybe TRBD1 (5 bases). V lost 6 bases and J 4 bases, leaving 16 bases between the germline ends. The CDR3 has 15 amino acids. The CDR3 loop reads CASSPKGEGGNTIYF. The CDR3 nucleotides read TGTGCCAGCAGCCCTAAAGGAGAGGGGGGAAACACCATATATTTT.

This clonotype was observed a single time. The chain is built from TRBV6-5 and TRBJ1-6, with D unclear. CDR3 length equals 12 residues. Per the germline V gene, CDR1 is MNHEY and CDR2 is SVGAGI. V lost 8 bases and J 10 bases, leaving 12 bases between the germline ends. The DNA for the CDR3 is TGTGCCAGCTGCAACGTGGGATCACCCCTCCACTTT. Translation: CASCNVGSPLHF.

This clonotype occurred once. The junction departs from germline at one end; a sequencing error may be responsible. The chain links TRBV2 to TRBJ1-6; a weak D match, TRBD1 (5 bases). CDR1 is SNHLY and CDR2 is FYNNEI in the germline V gene. The CDR3 has 14 amino acids. CDR3 bases: TGTGCCAGTGACATGGAAGGGGTAAATTCACCCCTCCACTTC. Residues: CASDMEGVNSPLHF.

The chain recombines TRBV6-5 with TRBJ1-2; a weak D match, TRBD1 (6 bases). Germline V CDR1 and CDR2: MNHEY, SVGAGI. The ends were cut back, 2 bases at V and 3 bases at J, with 13 bases in the middle. This CDR3 comprises 15 residues. CDR3 DNA: TGTGCCAGCAGTTACAGGGTGACAGGCGACTATGGCTACACCTTC. Encoded protein: CASSYRVTGDYGYTF.

This clonotype was recorded a few times. The V call is TRBV12-3 or TRBV12-4, the J call TRBJ2-5; TRBD2 is a possible D gene (5 bases). Trimming shortened V by 6 bases and J by 5 bases, and 10 bases separated the two germline ends. The length of the CDR3 is 12 residues. CDR3: CASSDPGETQYF. CDR3 bases: TGTGCCAGCAGCGATCCGGGGGAGACCCAGTACTTC.

This rearrangement joins TRBV27 to TRBJ2-1; D gene unclear. This CDR3 is 11 amino acids long. Looked up from germline, CDR1 is MNHEY and CDR2 is SMNVEV (reference sequence). V lost 2 bases to trimming and J lost 16 bases, with 12 bases between them. CDR3 sequence reads: CASSLAHHLFF. CDR3 DNA sequence: TGTGCCAGCAGTTTAGCCCACCATCTTTTCTTC.

This clonotype turned up a few times. The rearrangement joins TRBV3-1 to TRBJ2-7, with D unclear. V dropped 1 base and J dropped 6 bases, with 4 bases sitting between them. The CDR3 is made up of 11 amino acids. Germline lookup yields CDR1 LGHDT and CDR2 YNNKEL (reference sequence). The chain's CDR3 is CASSQALEQYF. The CDR3 bases are TGTGCCAGCAGCCAAGCCCTCGAGCAGTACTTC.

This clonotype was found a few times. The V gene is TRBV5-1, the J gene TRBJ2-1; TRBD2 matches 7 bases. Losses at the gene ends were 4 bases for V and 3 bases for J; bases not matched to a gene: 4. The CDR3 loop spans 14 amino acids. Germline V lookup: CDR1 SGHRS, CDR2 YFSETQ. The CDR3 is CASSPSGYYNEQFF. The CDR3 DNA reads TGCGCCAGCAGCCCTAGCGGTTACTACAATGAGCAGTTCTTC.

The rearrangement links TRBV7-2 to TRBJ2-7; 8 positions agree with TRBD1. There are 12 residues in the CDR3. Germline assignment: CDR1 SGHTA and CDR2 FQGNSA. With V trimmed by 5 bases and J by 9 bases, 6 bases remained unmatched. CDR3 in DNA: TGTGCCAGCAGCCTGGACAGGGCTGGGCAGTACTTC. It codes for CASSLDRAGQYF.

In its sample, this clonotype was seen many times. V usage is TRBV11-2 and J usage is TRBJ2-1; 9 nucleotides align to TRBD2. The trim removed 5 bases at V and 7 bases at J, leaving 6 bases unmatched. There are 14 residues in the CDR3. Germline CDR1 is SGHAT and CDR2 is FQNNGV. CDR3 in DNA: TGTGCCAGCAGCCCAGCGGGAGGCTATAATGAGCAGTTCTTC. It translates to CASSPAGGYNEQFF.

The gene calls are TRBV5-1 and TRBJ2-5; perhaps TRBD2 as D (5 bases). Trimming cost V 5 bases and J 7 bases, with 15 bases left between them. The CDR3 spans 13 residues. Germline CDR1 is SGHRS and CDR2 is YFSETQ. CDR3 bases: TGCGCCAGCAGTGAGGGCCATCGAGGGACCCAGTACTTC. Encoded protein: CASSEGHRGTQYF.

This clonotype turned up a few times. The V gene is TRBV3-1, the J gene TRBJ2-5; 8 positions agree with TRBD1. The CDR3 contains 17 residues. Trimming removed 4 bases from V and 3 bases from J; junction bases left unmatched: 13. The V gene's germline CDR1 is LGHDT and CDR2 YNNKEL (reference sequence). As DNA, the CDR3 is TGTGCCAGCAGCCCACATCCTGGACAGGGCGCTAAAGAGACCCAGTACTTC. This sequence encodes CASSPHPGQGAKETQYF.

This chain links TRBV2 with TRBJ1-5; D gene unclear. Germline assignment: CDR1 SNHLY and CDR2 FYNNEI. The germline V and J ends were trimmed by 7 bases and 5 bases, with 12 bases remaining between them. The CDR3 totals 13 residues. This CDR3 reads CASIGQADQPQHF. For the CDR3, the DNA is TGTGCCAGCATAGGGCAGGCTGATCAGCCCCAGCATTTT.